Below are 25 T cell receptor beta chains sequenced from a single sample in a study of regulatory dendritic cells for organ transplantation. The antigens of these receptors remain unknown. Sorted subsets were CFSE-labeled and cultured roughly five days with allogeneic dendritic cells. Using immunoSEQ multiplex PCR, the repertoire was profiled, and TCRdb retains in-frame clones only, with some absent. The data hold roughly 9,300 clones, with roughly 80% observed a single time. The sequenced sample consisted of memory CD4+ T cells from blood cultured with dendritic cells. Specified subset: CD45RO+ memory T cells. All receptors come from a human donor in good health.

The chain joins TRBV20-1 to TRBJ2-7; D unclear. Trimming took off 3 bases at V and 3 bases at J, with 6 bases between the two ends. This CDR3 has 11 residues. The germline V gene encodes CDR1 DFQATT and CDR2 SNEGSKA (reference sequence). In DNA, the CDR3 is TGCAGTGCTAGGGATGGCTACGAGCAGTACTTC. It yields the protein CSARDGYEQYF.

This chain links TRBV25-1 with TRBJ2-3; TRBD1 might be the D (6 bases). Germline CDR1 and CDR2: MGHDK and SYGVNS. This CDR3 region has 16 residues. V was cut by 3 bases and J by 0 bases, with 13 bases left in between. DNA for the CDR3: TGTGCCAGCAGTGAGTGGGGACACCTTAGCACAGATACGCAGTATTTT. This encodes CASSEWGHLSTDTQYF. The full variable domain, its missing parts supplied by reference TRBV25-1 and TRBJ2-3, is EADIYQTPRYLVIGTGKKITLECSQTMGHDKMYWYQQDPGMELHLIHYSYGVNSTEKGDLSSESTVSRIRTEHFPLTLESARPSHTSQYLCASSEWGHLSTDTQYFGPGTRLTVL.

The chain employs TRBV6-5 and TRBJ1-1, with TRBD1 matching 7 bases. The CDR3 is made up of 13 amino acids. Germline CDR1 and CDR2: MNHEY and SVGAGI. Trimming cost V 7 bases and J 4 bases; bases outside gene matches: 6. CDR3 in DNA: TGTGCCAGCACTTTACAGGGGACCACTGAAGCTTTCTTT. This codes for CASTLQGTTEAFF.

This clone was seen more than once but under ten times. V and J are TRBV19 and TRBJ2-1; unclear D gene. Deletions cut 3 bases from V and 8 bases from J, with 11 bases between. Germline assignment: CDR1 LNHDA and CDR2 SQIVND (reference sequence). This CDR3 contains 13 residues. The CDR3 spells CASSITTWDEQFF. As DNA, the CDR3 is TGTGCCAGTAGTATCACTACGTGGGATGAGCAGTTCTTC.

This rearrangement joins TRBV18 to TRBJ1-1; D unclear. Germline CDR1 is KGHSH and CDR2 is LQKENI. V dropped 6 bases and J dropped 0 bases, with 17 bases sitting between them. The CDR3 loop spans 16 amino acids. The CDR3 spells CASSRTAGTMNTEAFF. The CDR3 nucleotides read TGTGCCAGCTCTCGGACGGCGGGCACCATGAACACTGAAGCTTTCTTT.

The chain carries TRBV29-1 and TRBJ2-7; TRBD1 is a possible D gene (5 bases). V was pared by 0 bases and J by 5 bases, with 20 bases between. This CDR3 contains 16 residues. CDR1 and CDR2 from the germline V gene are SQVTM and ANQGSEA. In DNA form, the CDR3 reads TGCAGCGTTGAAGATAGGGGCCAAAGAGGTACTAACGAGCAGTACTTC. This gives the protein CSVEDRGQRGTNEQYF.

The rearrangement links TRBV19 to TRBJ2-7, with no clear D. CDR1 and CDR2 from the germline V gene are LNHDA and SQIVND (reference sequence). This CDR3 is 13 amino acids long. V lost 6 bases and J lost 0, with 9 bases in between. CDR3 amino acids: CASRSLRSYEQYF. The CDR3 DNA reads TGTGCCAGTAGGTCACTGCGCTCCTACGAGCAGTACTTC.

This chain uses TRBV4-1 with TRBJ1-4; D uncertain. Trimming removed 0 bases from V and 8 bases from J, with 7 bases in between. Germline-derived CDR1 and CDR2 are MGHRA and YSYEKL. CDR3 length: 13 residues. In DNA, the CDR3 is TGCGCCAGCAGCCAAGAGAGTCGGGAAAAACTGTTTTTT. Protein: CASSQESREKLFF.

The V call is TRBV27, the J call TRBJ2-6; 7 bases map to TRBD1. Germline CDR1 and CDR2: MNHEY and SMNVEV (reference sequence). Trimming took 9 bases from V and 0 from J; bases not matched to a gene: 8. This CDR3 comprises 16 residues. The CDR3 region is CASAWTGLSGANVLTF. In nucleotides, the CDR3 is TGTGCCAGTGCCTGGACAGGACTCTCTGGGGCCAACGTCCTGACTTTC. Full variable domain (rest looked up from reference TRBV27 and TRBJ2-6): EAQVTQNPRYLITVTGKKLTVTCSQNMNHEYMSWYRQDPGLGLRQIYYSMNVEVTDKGDVPEGYKVSRKEKRNFPLILESPSPNQTSLYFCASAWTGLSGANVLTFGAGSRLTVL.

This chain links TRBV7-2 with TRBJ1-5; 8 bases agree with TRBD1. This CDR3 spans 17 amino acids. The V gene end was trimmed by 1 base and the J gene end by 3 bases; junction bases not matched to a gene: 8. The germline V gene encodes CDR1 SGHTA and CDR2 FQGNSA. In DNA form, the CDR3 reads TGTGCCAGCAGCTTAGGGGACAGGCGGGGGGTCAATCAGCCCCAGCATTTT. Translating it yields CASSLGDRRGVNQPQHF.

This clone was seen a handful of times. The chain links TRBV2 to TRBJ1-2; D is possibly TRBD1 (6 bases). V shed 6 bases and J shed 3 bases, with 14 bases lying between them. CDR1 SNHLY and CDR2 FYNNEI come from the germline V gene. CDR3 length: 14 residues. In nucleotides, the CDR3 is TGTGCCAGCAGGGAAAAACAGGGCTACTATGGCTACACCTTC. Its translation: CASREKQGYYGYTF.

This clone was observed a single time. The V call is TRBV29-1, the J call TRBJ2-1; 7 bases line up with TRBD2. The CDR3 spans 15 residues. Per germline, CDR1 SQVTM and CDR2 ANQGSEA. With 5 bases clipped from V and 7 bases from J, the junction kept 14 bases outside the gene matches. CDR3 nucleotide sequence: TGCAGCGTTAACACCAGAGGGACTACCACAAATGAGCAGTTCTTC. Encoded protein: CSVNTRGTTTNEQFF.

The J gene is TRBJ2-5, the V gene TRBV15; D uncertain. The CDR3 is 12 amino acids. Trimming shortened V by 0 bases and J by 4 bases, and 3 bases separated the two germline ends. Germline V gene data show CDR1 as LNHNV and CDR2 as YYDKDF (reference sequence). The CDR3 region is CATSRDVETQYF. CDR3 in DNA: TGTGCCACCAGCAGAGATGTAGAGACCCAGTACTTC.

V and J are TRBV19 and TRBJ2-7; 12 bases agree with TRBD2. Germline CDR1 reads LNHDA; CDR2 reads SQIVND (reference sequence). The length of the CDR3 is 16 residues. V gave up 1 base and J gave up 0 bases; unmatched junction bases: 1. In DNA form, the CDR3 reads TGTGCCAGTAGTATAGGGACTAGCGGGGACTCCTACGAGCAGTACTTC. Translating gives CASSIGTSGDSYEQYF.

This clone was observed a single time. The gene calls are TRBV6-5 and TRBJ2-3, with 10 bases lining up with TRBD2. The CDR3 length is 16 residues. The V gene's germline CDR1 is MNHEY and CDR2 SVGAGI. After removal of 2 bases from V and 1 base from J, the junction contained 3 bases not matched to a gene. CDR3 sequence reads: CASSYALAGGTDTQYF. The CDR3 region has the DNA TGTGCCAGCAGTTACGCGCTAGCGGGGGGCACAGATACGCAGTATTTT.

The genes are TRBV19 and TRBJ2-5; D might be TRBD1 (7 bases). This CDR3 spans 14 amino acids. The germline V gene has CDR1 LNHDA and CDR2 SQIVND (reference sequence). V gave up 1 base and J gave up 4 bases, with 10 bases separating them. DNA for the CDR3: TGTGCCAGTAGTATAGCAGGGGGGAGAGAGACCCAGTACTTC. This sequence encodes CASSIAGGRETQYF.

V gene TRBV29-1 combines with J gene TRBJ1-5, with 7 bases fitting TRBD1. CDR1 SQVTM and CDR2 ANQGSEA come from the germline V gene. The CDR3 runs 13 residues. V trimming: 6 bases; J trimming: 4 bases; junction bases outside the gene matches: 6. The CDR3 spells CSVGDRVNQPQHF. The CDR3 coding sequence is TGCAGCGTCGGGGACAGAGTAAATCAGCCCCAGCATTTT.

The rearrangement uses TRBV2 and TRBJ2-7; tentatively, D is TRBD1 or TRBD2 (5 bases each). Trimming removed 5 bases from V and 3 bases from J, with 14 bases in between. Germline V lookup: CDR1 SNHLY, CDR2 FYNNEI. This CDR3 is 14 amino acids long. Here the CDR3 reads CASSPGQSGYEQYF. The CDR3 DNA reads as TGTGCCAGCAGTCCGGGGCAGTCTGGCTACGAGCAGTACTTC.

The rearrangement joins TRBV7-6 to TRBJ2-1; no firm D call. V was cut by 1 base and J by 9 bases, with 7 bases left in between. The CDR3 contains 12 residues. The germline CDR1 and CDR2 sequences are SGHVS and FNYEAQ. This CDR3 is CASSLDVSEQFF. In DNA form, the CDR3 reads TGTGCCAGCAGCTTAGATGTCAGTGAGCAGTTCTTC.

This clone was detected only once. J is TRBJ2-5 and V is TRBV10-3; 14 bases agree with TRBD2. With V trimmed by 5 bases and J by 7 bases, 12 bases remained unmatched. The V gene's germline CDR1 is ENHRY and CDR2 SYGVKD. The CDR3 sequence is 17 residues long. CDR3 residues: CAISMKPGLAGEGTQYF. The CDR3 nucleotides read TGTGCCATCAGTATGAAACCGGGACTAGCGGGAGAGGGGACCCAGTACTTC.

To note about this clone: One junction end disagrees with the germline gene, perhaps due to a read error. The chain is built from TRBV7-2 and TRBJ2-3; 10 bases are shared with TRBD2. This CDR3 is 15 amino acids long. The germline V gene encodes CDR1 SGHTA and CDR2 FQGNSA. The CDR3 protein is CASSLAGVRGDTQYF. CDR3 DNA sequence: TGTGCCAGCAGCCTAGCGGGGGTGCGCGGAGATACGCAGTATTTT. Full variable domain (outside the CDR3, taken from reference TRBV7-2 and TRBJ2-3): GAGVSQSPSNKVTEKGKDVELRCDPISGHTALYWYRQSLGQGLEFLIYFQGNSAPDKSGLPSDRFSAERTGGSVSTLTIQRTQQEDSAVYLCASSLAGVRGDTQYFGPGTRLTVL.

The chain links TRBV14 to TRBJ2-1; 9 positions agree with TRBD2. Germline CDR1 and CDR2: SGHDN and FVKESK. V dropped 7 bases and J dropped 8; count of bases not matched to a gene: 15. This CDR3 has 16 residues. The CDR3 spells CASTPASGERVDEQFF. The CDR3 region has the DNA TGTGCCAGCACCCCGGCTAGCGGGGAGCGTGTGGATGAGCAGTTCTTC.

V gene TRBV18 combines with J gene TRBJ1-5, with D perhaps TRBD1 (6 bases). Germline V gene sequence: CDR1 KGHSH, CDR2 LQKENI. The CDR3 loop spans 16 amino acids. V lost 6 bases to trimming and J lost 2 bases, with 17 bases between them. The CDR3 DNA reads TGTGCCAGCTCCCCCGTAGGGGGGTTCGGCAATCAGCCCCAGCATTTT. Residues: CASSPVGGFGNQPQHF.

V usage is TRBV7-3 and J usage is TRBJ2-2; a weak D match, TRBD1 (5 bases). Germline CDR1 and CDR2: SGHTA and FQGTGA. The ends were cut back, 5 bases at V and 0 bases at J, with 10 bases in the middle. This CDR3 is built from 15 residues. The CDR3 spells CASSIDSSNTGELFF. The CDR3 nucleotides read TGTGCCAGCAGCATAGACAGTTCGAACACCGGGGAGCTGTTTTTT.

The CDR3 region is CASSLRRAGASTDTQYF. The CDR3 nucleotides are TGTGCCAGCAGCCTACGCCGGGCGGGAGCCAGCACAGATACGCAGTATTTT. This chain connects TRBV7-9 to TRBJ2-3, with TRBD2 identical over 7 bases. Trimming cost V 5 bases and J 0 bases; bases outside gene matches: 11. From germline, CDR1 is SEHNR and CDR2 FQNEAQ (reference sequence). The CDR3 extends over 17 amino acids.